This passage covers 27 T cell receptor beta chains from one sample sequenced in a study of CD8 T cells in Susac syndrome. It was with random hexamers that about 0.45 to 1 ug RNA was reverse transcribed. TCRdb reprocessed the immunoSEQ multiplex PCR reads via MiXCR and lists one record per CDR3 protein. The sample contains 120,000 to 150,000 distinct CDR3 sequences, roughly 94% of which appear only once. Sequenced input: CD8+ T cells from PBMCs. These TCRs come from a human donor in good health.

The V and J genes are TRBV7-2 and TRBJ2-3, with D tentatively TRBD2 (5 bases). Trimming pared 6 bases from V and 1 base from J, leaving 11 bases between. The CDR3 has 14 residues. CDR1 is SGHTA, CDR2 FQGNSA, per germline. CDR3 sequence (DNA): TGTGCCAGCAGTTCGGACTCCCGCACAGATACGCAGTATTTT. This gives the protein CASSSDSRTDTQYF.

The genes are TRBV7-9 and TRBJ2-3; a possible D gene is TRBD2 (6 bases). V was cut by 3 bases and J by 2 bases, with 15 bases left in between. The CDR3 totals 16 residues. CDR1 and CDR2 from the germline V gene are SEHNR and FQNEAQ (reference sequence). The CDR3 spells CASSFPQRAPTDTQYF. DNA for the CDR3: TGTGCCAGCAGCTTCCCCCAGCGGGCACCCACAGATACGCAGTATTTT. The full variable domain, its missing parts supplied by reference TRBV7-9 and TRBJ2-3, is DTGVSQNPRHKITKRGQNVTFRCDPISEHNRLYWYRQTLGQGPEFLTYFQNEAQLEKSRLLSDRFSAERPKGSFSTLEIQRTEQGDSAMYLCASSFPQRAPTDTQYFGPGTRLTVL.

The chain carries TRBV27 and TRBJ2-3; D call uncertain. The CDR3 contains 15 residues. Germline V gene lookup returns CDR1 MNHEY and CDR2 SMNVEV (reference sequence). Trimming left V 6 bases short and J 0 bases short, with 13 bases between. This CDR3 is CASSLLNPSTDTQYF. The CDR3 nucleotides are TGTGCCAGCAGCTTACTGAATCCTAGCACAGATACGCAGTATTTT.

This sequence joins TRBV5-5 and TRBJ2-7; no clear D. Germline CDR1 reads SGHKS; CDR2 reads YYEKEE (reference sequence). The CDR3 totals 14 residues. Trimming stripped 0 bases from V and 5 bases from J, with 12 bases between. DNA for the CDR3: TGTGCCAGCAGCTTGGGCTGGTTGACGGACGAGCAGTACTTC. Protein sequence: CASSLGWLTDEQYF.

The chain links TRBV19 to TRBJ2-7; 8 bases are a match to TRBD2. Germline CDR1 is LNHDA and CDR2 is SQIVND (reference sequence). The J segment lost 5 bases and the V segment lost 3 bases, leaving 9 bases of the junction unmatched. The CDR3 spans 15 residues. The CDR3 is CASSISAGGINEQYF. DNA of the CDR3: TGTGCCAGTAGTATTTCTGCGGGAGGTATAAACGAGCAGTACTTC.

The chain couples TRBV29-1 to TRBJ1-1; unclear D gene. The CDR3 length is 11 residues. V was trimmed by 3 bases and J by 6 bases, leaving 8 bases between them. Germline V gene sequence: CDR1 SQVTM, CDR2 ANQGSEA. CDR3 loop: CSVDSGSEAFF. The CDR3 DNA sequence: TGCAGCGTTGACAGTGGCTCTGAAGCTTTCTTT.

The chain recombines TRBV19 with TRBJ2-7, with TRBD1 as a possible D gene (6 bases). This CDR3 contains 11 residues. Germline loops: CDR1 LNHDA, CDR2 SQIVND (reference sequence). Trimming removed 8 bases from V and 3 bases from J, with 8 bases in between. The CDR3 reads CASADSYEQYF. In DNA form, the CDR3 reads TGTGCCAGTGCGGACAGCTACGAGCAGTACTTC.

The chain is built from TRBV7-9 and TRBJ1-4, with 8 bases fitting TRBD1. V was clipped by 4 bases and J by 7 bases; unmatched bases: 5. The CDR3 totals 14 residues. CDR1 SEHNR and CDR2 FQNEAQ come from the germline V gene (reference sequence). This chain's CDR3 is CASSSDRESEKLFF. CDR3 DNA: TGTGCCAGCAGCTCGGACAGGGAGAGTGAAAAACTGTTTTTT. The full variable domain, in which reference TRBV7-9 and TRBJ1-4 provide the parts outside the CDR3, is DTGVSQNPRHKITKRGQNVTFRCDPISEHNRLYWYRQTLGQGPEFLTYFQNEAQLEKSRLLSDRFSAERPKGSFSTLEIQRTEQGDSAMYLCASSSDRESEKLFFGSGTQLSVL.

The rearrangement joins TRBV20-1 to TRBJ2-7, with D unclear. Trimming took off 3 bases at V and 0 bases at J, with 6 bases between the two ends. The CDR3 spans 12 residues. Germline V gene lookup returns CDR1 DFQATT and CDR2 SNEGSKA (reference sequence). The CDR3: CSARKSSYEQYF. CDR3 sequence (DNA): TGCAGTGCTAGGAAGAGCTCCTACGAGCAGTACTTC.

This chain joins TRBV21-1 and TRBJ2-7; the table's D call of TRBD2 was not tested on the DNA. TRBV21-1 is labeled a pseudogene. The CDR3 sequence is 15 residues long. CDR3 sequence reads: CASSKATPGPYEQYF. CDR3 nucleotides: TGTGCCAGCAGCAAAGCGACTCCCGGCCCCTACGAGCAGTACTTC.

V is TRBV14 and J is TRBJ1-2; D unclear. CDR1 is SGHDN, CDR2 FVKESK, per germline. Deletions cut 1 base from V and 2 bases from J, with 8 bases between. The CDR3 totals 14 residues. The CDR3 DNA is TGTGCCAGCAGCCAAGTTAGAAGAAACTATGGCTACACCTTC. It translates to CASSQVRRNYGYTF. Full variable domain (remainder filled in from reference TRBV14 and TRBJ1-2): EAGVTQFPSHSVIEKGQTVTLRCDPISGHDNLYWYRRVMGKEIKFLLHFVKESKQDESGMPNNRFLAERTGGTYSTLKVQPAELEDSGVYFCASSQVRRNYGYTFGSGTRLTVV.

The genes are TRBV5-1 and TRBJ2-7; maybe TRBD2 (5 bases). V dropped 2 bases and J dropped 6 bases, with 18 bases sitting between them. Germline-derived CDR1 and CDR2 are SGHRS and YFSETQ. The CDR3 has 15 amino acids. The CDR3 protein is CASSFYGRPEGEQYF. The CDR3 DNA reads as TGCGCCAGCAGCTTCTACGGACGCCCCGAGGGCGAGCAGTACTTC.

In DNA form, the CDR3 reads TGCGCCAGCAGCCAAGGTGGGGACCGGACAGGGGCGCCAATCGAGCAGTACTTC. Its translation: CASSQGGDRTGAPIEQYF. V and J are TRBV4-3 and TRBJ2-7, with TRBD1 identical over 9 bases. Germline CDR1 is LGHNA and CDR2 is YSLEER. V trimming: 1 base; J trimming: 6 bases; junction bases outside the gene matches: 16. The CDR3 sequence is 18 residues long.

The gene calls are TRBV9 and TRBJ1-2; D remains unclear. The germline V gene has CDR1 SGDLS and CDR2 YYNGEE. The germline V and J ends were trimmed by 0 bases and 8 bases, with 17 bases remaining between them. The length of the CDR3 is 15 residues. CDR3 in amino acids: CASSVGGVTAEGYTF. In nucleotides, the CDR3 is TGTGCCAGCAGCGTAGGTGGGGTGACGGCCGAAGGCTACACCTTC.

The rearrangement joins TRBV27 to TRBJ1-5; no definite D call. This CDR3 contains 13 residues. Germline-derived CDR1 and CDR2 are MNHEY and SMNVEV (reference sequence). The ends were cut back, 2 bases at V and 2 bases at J, with 4 bases in the middle. CDR3 in amino acids: CASSLRGNQPQHF. The DNA for the CDR3 is TGTGCCAGCAGTTTAAGGGGCAATCAGCCCCAGCATTTT.

J is TRBJ2-1 and V is TRBV24-1, with TRBD2 matching 10 bases. Germline V gene lookup returns CDR1 KGHDR and CDR2 SFDVKD. Trimming cost V 2 bases and J 0 bases; bases outside gene matches: 9. The CDR3 has 19 amino acids. DNA for the CDR3: TGTGCCACCAGTGATTATCGGGTCACTAGCGGGAACTCCTACAATGAGCAGTTCTTC. It yields the protein CATSDYRVTSGNSYNEQFF.

This chain joins TRBV6-5 and TRBJ1-2; D unresolved. Germline values: CDR1 MNHEY, CDR2 SVGAGI. The CDR3 consists of 12 residues. Trimming pared 6 bases from V and 7 bases from J, leaving 12 bases between. This CDR3 reads CASRLEGGGYTF. The CDR3 nucleotides read TGTGCCAGCAGACTCGAGGGCGGTGGCTACACCTTC.

The V and J genes are TRBV23-1 and TRBJ2-3; D might be TRBD2 (6 bases). TRBV23-1 is reported as an ORF; its role is uncertain. V was trimmed by 0 bases and J by 6 bases, leaving 16 bases between them. The CDR3 spans 16 residues. CDR3: CASSQSVEAGGDTQYF. DNA of the CDR3: TGCGCCAGCAGTCAATCGGTAGAGGCAGGAGGGGATACGCAGTATTTT.

The rearrangement links TRBV19 to TRBJ1-1; tentatively, D is TRBD1 (6 bases). Trimming left V 7 bases short and J 1 base short, with 10 bases between. The germline CDR1 and CDR2 sequences are LNHDA and SQIVND (reference sequence). There are 13 residues in the CDR3. The CDR3 is CASTRGWNTEAFF. CDR3 sequence (DNA): TGTGCCAGTACCAGGGGTTGGAACACTGAAGCTTTCTTT. Together with reference TRBV19 and TRBJ1-1, the CDR3 gives the full variable domain: DGGITQSPKYLFRKEGQNVTLSCEQNLNHDAMYWYRQDPGQGLRLIYYSQIVNDFQKGDIAEGYSVSREKKESFPLTVTSAQKNPTAFYLCASTRGWNTEAFFGQGTRLTVV.

This clonotype was seen only a few times. The genes are TRBV27 and TRBJ2-7, with 7 nucleotides matching TRBD1. CDR1 is MNHEY, CDR2 SMNVEV, per germline (reference sequence). The CDR3 extends over 14 amino acids. Unmatched junction bases numbered 3, after V lost 1 base and J lost 3 bases. The CDR3 protein is CASSLYRDSYEQYF. CDR3 nucleotides: TGTGCCAGCAGTTTATATAGGGACAGCTACGAGCAGTACTTC.

The chain has TRBV20-1 and TRBJ2-2; 9 bases agree with TRBD2. V gave up 1 base and J gave up 6 bases; unmatched junction bases: 12. Germline-derived CDR1 and CDR2 are DFQATT and SNEGSKA (reference sequence). CDR3 length: 17 residues. For the CDR3, the DNA is TGCAGTGCTAGAGCAAGGGGGACTAGCCCTGGTTCCGGGGAGCTGTTTTTT. Its protein product is CSARARGTSPGSGELFF.

This clonotype was picked up one time. The V call is TRBV30, the J call TRBJ2-1, with a tentative D call TRBD2 (6 bases). The germline V gene has CDR1 GTSNPN and CDR2 SVGIG (reference sequence). V lost 4 bases, J lost 0 bases, and 10 bases lay in between. The CDR3 spans 14 residues. CDR3 sequence reads: CAWTLGGSYNEQFF. The CDR3, as DNA: TGTGCCTGGACACTCGGGGGCTCCTACAATGAGCAGTTCTTC.

The chain combines TRBV7-2 with TRBJ2-7, with D possibly being TRBD1 (5 bases). The CDR3 has 15 amino acids. Germline values: CDR1 SGHTA, CDR2 FQGNSA. V lost 5 bases and J lost 3, with 17 bases in between. The CDR3 loop is CASSVEKTVDYEQYF. For the CDR3, the DNA is TGTGCCAGCAGCGTCGAGAAGACAGTGGACTACGAGCAGTACTTC.

The rearrangement uses TRBV29-1 and TRBJ2-2; tentatively, D is TRBD1 or TRBD2 (5 bases each). Trimming left V 1 base short and J 1 base short, with 13 bases between. In germline, CDR1 is SQVTM, CDR2 ANQGSEA. The CDR3 spans 16 residues. CDR3 coding DNA: TGCAGCGTTGAAGCCCCCGGGACGGTGAACACCGGGGAGCTGTTTTTT. Residues: CSVEAPGTVNTGELFF.

V gene TRBV18 combines with J gene TRBJ2-3; no clear D. Trimming removed 0 bases at V and 6 bases at J, with 7 bases between. The CDR3 spans 13 residues. Germline values: CDR1 KGHSH, CDR2 LQKENI. The CDR3 reads CASSPPRLDTQYF. DNA of the CDR3: TGTGCCAGCTCACCACCGCGACTTGATACGCAGTATTTT.

The rearrangement joins TRBV3-1 to TRBJ2-7; the D is unclear. In germline, CDR1 is LGHDT, CDR2 YNNKEL (reference sequence). The ends were cut back, 3 bases at V and 3 bases at J, with 15 bases in the middle. CDR3 length equals 15 residues. The CDR3 is CASSQGYTIVYEQYF. CDR3 DNA: TGTGCCAGCAGCCAGGGGTACACAATCGTCTACGAGCAGTACTTC.

V and J are TRBV7-2 and TRBJ2-7; D might be TRBD1 (5 bases). Germline lookup yields CDR1 SGHTA and CDR2 FQGNSA. This CDR3 has 15 residues. The V end was cut by 5 bases, the J end by 1 base, with 15 bases between. This CDR3 is CASSPDTESSYEQYF. The CDR3 DNA reads TGTGCCAGCAGCCCGGACACCGAATCATCCTACGAGCAGTACTTC.